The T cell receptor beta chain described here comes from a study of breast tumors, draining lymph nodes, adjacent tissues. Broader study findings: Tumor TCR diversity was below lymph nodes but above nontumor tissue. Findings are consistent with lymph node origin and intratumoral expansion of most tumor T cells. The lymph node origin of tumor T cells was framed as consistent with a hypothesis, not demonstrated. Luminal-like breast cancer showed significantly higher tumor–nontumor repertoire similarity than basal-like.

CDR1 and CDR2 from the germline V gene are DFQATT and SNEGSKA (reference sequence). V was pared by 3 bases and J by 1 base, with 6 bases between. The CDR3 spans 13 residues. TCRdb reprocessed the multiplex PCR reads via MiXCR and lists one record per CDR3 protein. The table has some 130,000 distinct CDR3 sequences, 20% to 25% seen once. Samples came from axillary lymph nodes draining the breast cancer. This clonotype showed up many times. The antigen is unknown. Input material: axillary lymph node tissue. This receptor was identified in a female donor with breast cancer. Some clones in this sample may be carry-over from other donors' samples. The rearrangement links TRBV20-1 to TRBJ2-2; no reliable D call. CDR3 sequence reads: CSARTQNTGELFF. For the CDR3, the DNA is TGCAGTGCTAGGACGCAGAACACCGGGGAGCTGTTTTTT.